Sequencing of this T cell receptor (beta chain) was carried out in a study of post-analysis software for immune sequencing data. Regarding the study as a whole: Controls' normalized Chao1 diversity significantly exceeded that of multiple sclerosis patients. With TRBV5-6, TRBV5-1 and TRBV20-1 included, about five TRBV segments were more frequent in patients than in controls.

This clonotype was recorded a few times. As yet, its antigen is unknown. Included in the TCR beta cDNA libraries were unique molecular identifiers. TCRdb ran MiXCR on the PCR reads and lists one entry per CDR3 protein. The sample holds hundreds of thousands of distinct CDR3 sequences, roughly 46% seen once. V shed 4 bases and J shed 9 bases, with 10 bases lying between them. CDR3 length: 12 residues. This TCR was recovered from a girl between 5 and 17 years old with multiple sclerosis. The material sequenced was blood. V gene TRBV12-3 or TRBV12-4 combines with J gene TRBJ2-1; D is perhaps TRBD2 (6 bases). CDR3 DNA sequence: TGTGCCAGCAGTTCGAGGGAGGCTGAGCAGTTCTTC. Its translation: CASSSREAEQFF.